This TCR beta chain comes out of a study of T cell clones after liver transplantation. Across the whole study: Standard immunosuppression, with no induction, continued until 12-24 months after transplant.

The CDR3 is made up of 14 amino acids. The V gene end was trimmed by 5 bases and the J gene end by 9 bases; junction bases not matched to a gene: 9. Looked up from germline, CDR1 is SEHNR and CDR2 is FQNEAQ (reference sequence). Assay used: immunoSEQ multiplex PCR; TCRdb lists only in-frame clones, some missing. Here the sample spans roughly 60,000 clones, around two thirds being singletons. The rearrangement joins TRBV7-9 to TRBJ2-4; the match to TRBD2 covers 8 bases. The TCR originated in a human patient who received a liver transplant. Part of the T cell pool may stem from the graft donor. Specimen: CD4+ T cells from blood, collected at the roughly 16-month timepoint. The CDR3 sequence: CASSGSSGWGIQYF. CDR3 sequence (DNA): TGTGCCAGCAGCGGATCTAGCGGGTGGGGCATTCAGTACTTC.